The TCR beta chain described here comes from a study of technical replicates of blood from a handful of donors (dated by TCRdb to the late 2010s). As concerns this clone: Its antigen target is currently unknown. No quality values exist for individual bases; no much larger clone is one base distant.

Receptor amplification or capture employed the immunoSEQ multiplex PCR assay. Here the immuneACCESS table is served through TCRdb, limited to in-frame sequences with V and J called. Missing clones are a known gap in these copies; in checked studies unresolved V genes cover under half, and the rest lacks a known reason. For this sample there are tens of thousands of clones; 90% to 95% appear just once. 0.25% of the sample is held by the ten biggest clonotypes. V is clipped by 5 bases and J by 0 bases, and the sequence between their germline boundaries is 7 bases long. Per the germline V gene, SGHTA is the CDR1 and FQGTGA is the CDR2. Taken from cysteine to phenylalanine, the CDR3 has 13 residues. The retained sequence is limited to the CDR3, 39 bases, with the frame set at the first base.

Sample: T cells isolated from PBMCs. This chain is built from TRBV7-3 and TRBJ1-1; no confident D gene assignment can be made. The sequence was obtained from a human donor in good health. The CDR3 has the sequence CASSRGLNTEAFF. The nucleotide sequence is given as TGTGCCAGCAGCCGAGGATTGAACACTGAAGCTTTCTTT.